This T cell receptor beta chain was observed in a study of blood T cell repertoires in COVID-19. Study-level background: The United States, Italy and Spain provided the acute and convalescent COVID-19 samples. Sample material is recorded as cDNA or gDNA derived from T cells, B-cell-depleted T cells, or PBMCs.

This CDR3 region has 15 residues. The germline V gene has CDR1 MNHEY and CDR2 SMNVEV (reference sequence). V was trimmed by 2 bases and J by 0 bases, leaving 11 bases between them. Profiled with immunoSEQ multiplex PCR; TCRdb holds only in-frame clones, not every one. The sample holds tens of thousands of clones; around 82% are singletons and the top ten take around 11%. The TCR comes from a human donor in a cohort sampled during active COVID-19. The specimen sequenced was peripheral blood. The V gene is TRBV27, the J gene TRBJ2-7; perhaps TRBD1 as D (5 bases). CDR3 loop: CASSLQGRVSYEQYF. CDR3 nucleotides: TGTGCCAGCAGTTTACAGGGAAGGGTCTCCTACGAGCAGTACTTC.